This TCR beta chain was sequenced for a study of OX40 agonist ivuxolimab in advanced cancers. Points from the study as a whole: More expanded clones were found, on average, in CD8+ than in CD4+ T cells.

Only in-frame clones appear in the TCRdb table, and some are missing; sequencing was by immunoSEQ multiplex PCR. The profile shows around 64,000 clones, 75% to 90% of them singletons. Note on this clone: Its matching antigen is unknown.

Anyone with autoimmune disease history or systemic immunosuppression was excluded. This sequence was found in an adult with an advanced solid tumor such as melanoma, head and neck, liver or kidney cancer. This specimen consisted of CD4+ or CD8+ T cells sorted from blood, obtained in a trial of the OX40 agonist ivuxolimab.

The CDR3 nucleotides read TGCGCCAGCAGCCTCGGCAGGGCGGGTACGCAGTATTTT. Protein product: CASSLGRAGTQYF. The chain couples TRBV4-3 to TRBJ2-3, with D possibly being TRBD1 or TRBD2 (5 bases each). Deletions cut 4 bases from V and 8 bases from J, with 13 bases between. Germline V gives CDR1 LGHNA, CDR2 YSLEER. This CDR3 region has 13 residues.